The clone carrying this T cell receptor (beta chain) was detected only once. Its antigen remains unknown. Method: immunoSEQ multiplex PCR; TCRdb's copy keeps in-frame clones and lacks some. The table shows about 65,000 clones, with approximately 76% occurring only once. Sequencing was preceded by expansion of antigen-specific CD4+ T cells with viral peptide pools in the ViraFEST assay. Subsequent to a culture period of under 11 days, CD4+ T cells were isolated. None of the vaccinated had previously contracted SARS-CoV-2, and their nucleocapsid antibodies tested negative. In the cultures, half the medium was exchanged for IL-2 medium on days 3 and 7. The sample belongs to a study of vaccination effects on CD4 cells after COVID-19. The TCR sequence derives from a human donor who received a COVID-19 vaccine. The input for sequencing was CD4+ T cells from PBMCs cultured with HCoV-NL63 spike peptides, taken before COVID-19 vaccination.

CDR3 residues: CASSVDSLWAYTF. The CDR3 DNA reads TGTGCCAGTAGTGTCGACAGCCTATGGGCCTACACCTTC. V and J are TRBV19 and TRBJ1-2; D perhaps matches TRBD1 (5 bases). In germline, CDR1 is LNHDA, CDR2 SQIVND (reference sequence). The CDR3 consists of 13 residues. Trimming cost V 5 bases and J 10 bases, with 17 bases left between them. The full variable domain, with the rest looked up from reference TRBV19 and TRBJ1-2, is DGGITQSPKYLFRKEGQNVTLSCEQNLNHDAMYWYRQDPGQGLRLIYYSQIVNDFQKGDIAEGYSVSREKKESFPLTVTSAQKNPTAFYLCASSVDSLWAYTFGSGTRLTVV.